This paragraph covers one TCR beta chain sequence. What it binds is not known. The data stem from a study of cytomegalovirus exposure and HLA in healthy donors. The PCR ran on 60 Vbeta and 13 Jbeta primers. This table comes from immunoSEQ multiplex PCR, and its TCRdb copy is limited to in-frame clones, with some not included. Of about 82,000 clones listed, around 85% were seen once; the top ten hold around 15%. Points from the study as a whole: Most sequenced TCRs were rare (though some public TCRs occurred in many donors). In terms of immune exposure information, only CMV serostatus was available. The investigators catalogued 164 TCR beta chains as cytomegalovirus-associated. When the data were analyzed later, several of the most significant clusters appeared to be linked to common viral pathogens.

What was sequenced was PBMCs. The receptor was derived from a human donor in good health.

The CDR3 loop is CASSRGTVWTEAFF. The CDR3 DNA sequence: TGCGCCAGCAGCAGGGGGACAGTCTGGACTGAAGCTTTCTTT. The chain has TRBV5-1 and TRBJ1-1, with 7 bases matching TRBD1. The V segment lost 4 bases and the J segment 5 bases; nucleotides outside the gene matches: 8. The CDR3 sequence is 14 residues long. In germline, CDR1 is SGHRS, CDR2 YFSETQ.